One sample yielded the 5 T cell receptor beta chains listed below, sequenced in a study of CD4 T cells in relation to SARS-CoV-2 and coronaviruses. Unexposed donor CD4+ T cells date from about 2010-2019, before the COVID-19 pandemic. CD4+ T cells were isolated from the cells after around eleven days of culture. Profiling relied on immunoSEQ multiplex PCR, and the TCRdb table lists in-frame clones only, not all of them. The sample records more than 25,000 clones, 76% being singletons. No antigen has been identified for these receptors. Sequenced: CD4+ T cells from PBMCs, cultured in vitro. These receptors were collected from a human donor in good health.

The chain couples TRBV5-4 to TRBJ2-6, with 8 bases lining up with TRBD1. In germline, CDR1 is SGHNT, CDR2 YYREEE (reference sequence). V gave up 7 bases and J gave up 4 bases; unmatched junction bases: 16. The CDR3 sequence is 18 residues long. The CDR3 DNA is TGTGCCAGCTCGACTGGGGGACAGGCGGCTTTCGGGGCCAACGTCCTGACTTTC. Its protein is CASSTGGQAAFGANVLTF.

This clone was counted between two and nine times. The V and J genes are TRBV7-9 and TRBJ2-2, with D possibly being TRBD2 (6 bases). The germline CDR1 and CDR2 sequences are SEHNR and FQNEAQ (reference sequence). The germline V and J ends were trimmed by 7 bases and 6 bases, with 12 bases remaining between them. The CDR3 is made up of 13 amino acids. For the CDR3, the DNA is TGTGCCAGCACCCCACCGGGGGCCGGGGAGCTGTTTTTT. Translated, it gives CASTPPGAGELFF.

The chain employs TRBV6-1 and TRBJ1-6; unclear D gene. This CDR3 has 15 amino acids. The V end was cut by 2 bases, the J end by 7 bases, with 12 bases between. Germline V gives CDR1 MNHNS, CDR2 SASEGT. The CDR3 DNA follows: TGTGCCAGCAGTGAAATCGGTGCAGTGAATTCACCCCTCCACTTT. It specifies CASSEIGAVNSPLHF.

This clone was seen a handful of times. CDR3 in amino acids: CASSLISGQGHGYTF. As DNA, the CDR3 is TGTGCCAGCAGCCTTATCTCGGGACAGGGGCATGGCTACACCTTC. This sequence joins TRBV7-2 and TRBJ1-2; TRBD1 matches at 10 bases. Germline CDR1 reads SGHTA; CDR2 reads FQGNSA. V trimming: 5 bases; J trimming: 6 bases; junction bases outside the gene matches: 9. CDR3 length equals 15 residues.

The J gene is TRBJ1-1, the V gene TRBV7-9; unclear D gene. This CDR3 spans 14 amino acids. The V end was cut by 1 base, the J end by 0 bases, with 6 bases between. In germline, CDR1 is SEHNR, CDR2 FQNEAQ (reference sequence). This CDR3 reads CASSLGRMNTEAFF. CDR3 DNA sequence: TGTGCCAGCAGCTTAGGCCGGATGAACACTGAAGCTTTCTTT.